This T cell receptor beta chain was sequenced in a study of OX40 agonist ivuxolimab in advanced cancers. About the study: Therapy given before enrollment (anti-PD-1, anti-PD-L1 or anti-CTLA-4) was allowed, and approximately 40% had some.

The CDR3 loop spans 12 amino acids. Germline CDR1 reads GTSNPN; CDR2 reads SVGIG (reference sequence). The germline V and J ends were trimmed by 4 bases and 4 bases, with 8 bases remaining between them. Sequencing was performed with immunoSEQ multiplex PCR; in TCRdb, only in-frame clones are kept and a portion is missing. This table has 7,500 to 10,000 clones, 88% appearing once. This specimen was CD4+ or CD8+ T cells sorted from blood, taken in a trial of the OX40 agonist ivuxolimab. The chain links TRBV30 to TRBJ1-3; no clear D. The receptor comes from an adult with an advanced solid tumor such as melanoma, head and neck, liver or kidney cancer. CDR3 residues: CAWKKGGNTIYF. CDR3 sequence (DNA): TGTGCCTGGAAGAAAGGGGGAAACACCATATATTTT.